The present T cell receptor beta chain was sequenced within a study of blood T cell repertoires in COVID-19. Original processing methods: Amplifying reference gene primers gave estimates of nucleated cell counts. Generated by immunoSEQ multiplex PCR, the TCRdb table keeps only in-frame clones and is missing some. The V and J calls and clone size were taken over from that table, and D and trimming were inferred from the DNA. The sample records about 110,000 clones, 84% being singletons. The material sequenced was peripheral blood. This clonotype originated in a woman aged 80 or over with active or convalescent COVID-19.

The CDR3 DNA is TGTGCCAGCAGACAGGGACAGGGATCCCAGCCCCAGCATTTT. The encoded protein is CASRQGQGSQPQHF. V usage is TRBV6-6 and J usage is TRBJ1-5; TRBD1 agrees at 9 bases. V gave up 6 bases and J gave up 7 bases; unmatched junction bases: 7. The germline gives CDR1 MNHNY, CDR2 SVGAGI (reference sequence). CDR3 length: 14 amino acids.